Reported below is one T cell receptor (beta chain). What it binds is unknown. The sample originates from a study of response to subunit inactivated influenza vaccine. Study-wide points: T cells newly recruited by each seasonal influenza vaccination are few, the authors suggested.

The V end was cut by 1 base, the J end by 0 bases, with 10 bases between. This CDR3 spans 14 amino acids. CDR1 and CDR2 (germline): DFQATT, SNEGSKA (reference sequence). One entry per CDR3 protein results from TCRdb running MiXCR on the RT-PCR reads. The sample yields over 650,000 distinct CDR3 sequences, about a fifth seen once. This chain links TRBV20-1 with TRBJ2-7; possible D gene TRBD2, 5 bases. The material sequenced was PBMCs from blood, taken roughly 5 days after vaccination. The receptor's source is a man aged 45-65 years who received an inactivated influenza vaccine. This CDR3 is CSARAPEGSYEQYF. For the CDR3, the DNA is TGCAGTGCTAGAGCCCCCGAGGGCTCCTACGAGCAGTACTTC.